The source of this T cell receptor (beta chain) is a study of blood T cells in healthy people across ages. V dropped 7 bases and J dropped 0; count of bases not matched to a gene: 7. CDR3 size: 16 residues. Germline CDR1 MNHEY, CDR2 SMNVEV (reference sequence). Then a second PCR, running roughly 7 to 11 cycles, was carried out with a sample-barcoded 5' primer and a J-beta primer mix. TCRdb processed the 5' RACE reads anew with MiXCR; each CDR3 protein has one entry. The sample consists of some 1,000,000 distinct CDR3 sequences, about 23% of them appearing once. These records were also assigned to another study, of T cells of mothers and their children.

Specimen: blood. The clonotype originates from a girl aged 2 to 9 in good health. The rearrangement joins TRBV27 to TRBJ2-1; 9 bases map to TRBD2. CDR3 amino acids: CASTLVSGSSYNEQFF. CDR3 nucleotides: TGTGCCAGCACTCTTGTTAGCGGGAGCTCCTACAATGAGCAGTTCTTC.